The present T cell receptor beta chain was sequenced within a study of cytomegalovirus exposure and HLA in healthy donors. Findings and caveats of the study: In a later analysis, several top co-occurrence clusters appeared linked to parvovirus B19, influenza, CMV and Epstein-Barr virus. A later analysis showed HLA-associated TCR beta chains outstripping equally common others in clonal expansion. Among TCR beta chains, those listed as cytomegalovirus-associated numbered fewer than 200. Segments of the TCR beta V type were, in most cases, productive about 87% or about 30% of the time in an earlier analysis.

Of note for this clone: Its antigen is unidentified.

The PCR used 60 Vbeta and 13 Jbeta primers. Sequencing was performed with immunoSEQ multiplex PCR; in TCRdb, only in-frame clones are kept and a portion is missing. Among 100,000 or so clones, over 75% were seen once, and the ten largest hold 2% to 2.5%. The sequenced sample consisted of PBMCs. This TCR was recovered from a man between 18 and 35 years old in good health and CMV-seronegative.

The CDR3 reads CASSRGGLNTEAFF. CDR3 sequence (DNA): TGTGCCAGCAGTCGCGGGGGCCTGAACACTGAAGCTTTCTTT. The J gene is TRBJ1-1, the V gene TRBV6-1, with TRBD1 as a possible D gene (6 bases). The CDR3 has 14 residues. The germline V gene encodes CDR1 MNHNS and CDR2 SASEGT. V shed 5 bases and J shed 0 bases, with 10 bases lying between them.